Sequencing of this T cell receptor beta chain was carried out in a study of shared clonotypes between healthy human individuals. HIV-negative, healthy adults without recent acute infections or vaccinations were the donors. The sample holds a few counts of this clone. Antigen specificity is unknown. The assay was immunoSEQ multiplex PCR, and TCRdb's table has in-frame clones only and misses some. This table has over a million clones, 75% to 80% appearing once. Notes on the study in general: The sharing of approximately 4.6% of naive CD4 clonotypes was seen across a handful of donors.

The V gene's germline CDR1 is ENHRY and CDR2 SYGVKD. The V and J ends lost 8 bases and 6 bases respectively, with 14 bases between them. This CDR3 has 13 amino acids. The sequenced material came from memory CD4+ T cells from PBMCs. Subset specified: CD45RA-negative fraction. The J gene is TRBJ2-1, the V gene TRBV10-3, with D maybe TRBD2 (6 bases). The sequence was obtained from a young man in good health. Some clones in this sample may be carry-over from other donors' samples. The CDR3 nucleotides are TGTGCCATCTCGGGGGACGGGGGCAATGAGCAGTTCTTC. It encodes CAISGDGGNEQFF.